These T cell receptor beta chains were read from a single sample in a study of blood T cell repertoires in COVID-19. The repertoire was sequenced with immunoSEQ multiplex PCR; TCRdb's copy has only in-frame clones and lacks some. In the table there are about 220,000 clones, about 86% of which are singletons. Sequencing was done on a sample of PBMCs or T cells enriched from blood (not recorded which). These receptors were collected from a woman between 40 and 55 years old with acute COVID-19. The CDR3 runs from the conserved cysteine through the conserved F or W. Fields, in order: J gene, V gene, CDR3 protein.

>TRBJ1-1|TRBV7-6
CASSYRTGTEAFF
>TRBJ1-2|TRBV5-1
CASSGDRGEGGYTF
>TRBJ1-4|TRBV5-1
CASSAGQGGRNEKLFF
>TRBJ1-1|TRBV7-9
CASSSLQATEAFF
>TRBJ1-3|TRBV15
CATSRDRGNTIYF
>TRBJ1-2|TRBV6-5
CASSKTSYGYTF
>TRBJ1-5|TRBV4-2
CASSQETTGGYQPQHF
>TRBJ1-2|TRBV14
CASSQERGNYGYTF
>TRBJ1-2|TRBV7-2
CASSLESQGAHGYTF
>TRBJ1-4|TRBV15
CATSRRDRGREKLFF
>TRBJ2-2|TRBV2
CASSGQGITGELFF
>TRBJ2-1|TRBV7-3
CASSTPTGGNRSNEQFF
>TRBJ2-5|TRBV5-4
CASSLGRNQETQYF
>TRBJ2-5|TRBV13
CASSFRGTGKETQYF
>TRBJ1-1|TRBV30
CAWTQTGLNTEAFF
>TRBJ2-7|TRBV4-2
CASSHGIAATYEQYF
>TRBJ2-1|TRBV28
CASSTLGAYNEQFF
>TRBJ1-2|TRBV10-3
CAITSTGGGYTF
>TRBJ1-1|TRBV9
CASSVGGGAGTEAFF
>TRBJ1-2|TRBV9
CASSVSPGQGDPNYGYTF
>TRBJ1-1|TRBV3-1/TRBV3-2
CASSPGTGDYTEAFF
>TRBJ1-6|TRBV25-1
CASSETDRGGSPLHF
>TRBJ1-2|TRBV6-5
CASSYSVNGGYGYTF
>TRBJ1-6|TRBV19
CASSVRDSPLHF
>TRBJ1-6|TRBV3-1/TRBV3-2
CASSQGNRNSPLHF
>TRBJ2-7|TRBV14
CASSQVLAGALHEQYF
>TRBJ1-1|TRBV29-1
CSVSQGNTEAFF
>TRBJ1-2|TRBV28
CASSLDSNYGYTF
>TRBJ2-7|TRBV4-1
CASSQDGLSYEQYF
>TRBJ1-5|TRBV6-6
CASSRNREKDGNQPQHF
>TRBJ1-3|TRBV5-1
CASSLGTDGNTIYF
>TRBJ2-1|TRBV11-3
CASGSSYNEQFF
>TRBJ2-5|TRBV9
CASSADRLRGSQETQYF
>TRBJ2-1|TRBV9
CASSSLGGFSYNEQFF
>TRBJ1-3|TRBV19
CASSIARQRNTIYF
>TRBJ2-6|TRBV14
CASSQVGHSGANVLTF
>TRBJ2-5|TRBV5-4
CASSLSVNGGETQYF
>TRBJ1-1|TRBV4-1
CASSQDRGMNTEAFF
>TRBJ2-1|TRBV5-1
CASRTSGRYNEQFF
>TRBJ2-7|TRBV7-8
CASSPTGQAGGEQYF
>TRBJ1-3|TRBV9
CASSPRRGISGNTIYF
>TRBJ2-3|TRBV10-3
CAISEWGLSTDTQYF
>TRBJ2-3|TRBV27
CASSLLSTDTQYF
>TRBJ2-7|TRBV10-1
CASSSGTGSPHEQYF
>TRBJ2-1|TRBV11-2
CASSTPLSDNEQFF
>TRBJ2-3|TRBV24-1
CATSGGQGSDTQYF
>TRBJ2-7|TRBV12-3/TRBV12-4
CASSPTGVGEQYF
>TRBJ2-7|TRBV7-2
CASSRTSGTLTYEQYF